Shown below are 26 T cell receptor beta chains from a single sample sequenced in a study of cytomegalovirus exposure and HLA in healthy donors. The PCR employed 60 Vbeta primers together with 13 Jbeta primers. Some clones are missing from TCRdb's copy, which holds only in-frame ones; the method was immunoSEQ multiplex PCR. In total, the table holds 130,000 or so clones. Source material: PBMCs. The receptors come from a woman between 18 and 30 years old in good health and CMV-seronegative.

This rearrangement joins TRBV30 to TRBJ1-6, with 9 nucleotides matching TRBD1. The CDR3 is 15 amino acids. The V segment lost 0 bases and the J segment 8 bases; nucleotides outside the gene matches: 5. CDR1 GTSNPN and CDR2 SVGIG come from the germline V gene (reference sequence). CDR3 sequence reads: CAWSVRRDRDSPLHF. CDR3 DNA sequence: TGTGCCTGGAGTGTACGTCGGGACAGGGATTCACCCCTCCACTTT.

The V and J genes are TRBV19 and TRBJ2-1; D not resolved. CDR3 size: 14 residues. CDR1 and CDR2 from the germline V gene are LNHDA and SQIVND (reference sequence). Trimming removed 3 bases from V and 6 bases from J, with 12 bases in between. CDR3 bases: TGTGCCAGTAGTATTGGCGGCCTACTCAATGAGCAGTTCTTC. Translation: CASSIGGLLNEQFF.

The chain recombines TRBV29-1 with TRBJ2-5, with D possibly TRBD1 on 6 matching bases. CDR3 length: 14 residues. CDR1 is SQVTM and CDR2 is ANQGSEA in the germline V gene. Deletions cut 4 bases from V and 6 bases from J, with 18 bases between. In DNA form, the CDR3 reads TGCAGCGTTGGAGGAGCAGGGGCAGTAAAGACCCAGTACTTC. This gives the protein CSVGGAGAVKTQYF.

The chain links TRBV10-2 to TRBJ2-2; 7 bases fit TRBD2. J lost 1 base, V lost 1 base, and 6 bases had no gene match. This CDR3 has 17 amino acids. Germline CDR1 and CDR2: WSHSY and SAAADI. For the CDR3, the DNA is TGCGCCAGCAGTGAGTGGGAGAGGGAGGGGAACACCGGGGAGCTGTTTTTT. It is translated as CASSEWEREGNTGELFF.

This chain uses TRBV25-1 with TRBJ1-5; 8 bases line up with TRBD1. Trimming removed 7 bases from V and 6 bases from J; junction bases left unmatched: 14. CDR3 length: 16 residues. CDR1 and CDR2 from the germline V gene are MGHDK and SYGVNS. DNA of the CDR3: TGTGCCAGCACACAGATAGACAGGGGAAGAGGTCAGCCCCAGCATTTT. Its translation: CASTQIDRGRGQPQHF.

This chain links TRBV14 with TRBJ2-1; D gene unclear. Trimming removed 2 bases at V and 2 bases at J, with 7 bases between. Looked up from germline, CDR1 is SGHDN and CDR2 is FVKESK. CDR3 length equals 14 residues. As DNA, the CDR3 is TGTGCCAGCAGCCAAAGCACGGCCTACAATGAGCAGTTCTTC. Translated: CASSQSTAYNEQFF.

The J gene is TRBJ2-2, the V gene TRBV7-7; 11 positions agree with TRBD2. The germline CDR1 and CDR2 sequences are SSHAT and FNYEAQ (reference sequence). The CDR3 covers 15 residues. CDR3 loop: CATRELAGDTGELFF. The CDR3 DNA reads TGTGCTACCCGGGAACTAGCGGGAGATACCGGGGAGCTGTTTTTT.

V and J are TRBV7-2 and TRBJ1-2; perhaps TRBD1 as D (6 bases). Trimming took off 1 base at V and 8 bases at J, with 11 bases between the two ends. This CDR3 is built from 13 residues. CDR1 and CDR2 from the germline V gene are SGHTA and FQGNSA. The CDR3 region has the DNA TGTGCCAGCAGCTTAGGGGGACACGGAGGCTACACCTTC. Translating gives CASSLGGHGGYTF. The whole variable domain, remainder taken from reference TRBV7-2 and TRBJ1-2, is GAGVSQSPSNKVTEKGKDVELRCDPISGHTALYWYRQSLGQGLEFLIYFQGNSAPDKSGLPSDRFSAERTGGSVSTLTIQRTQQEDSAVYLCASSLGGHGGYTFGSGTRLTVV.

The chain carries TRBV29-1 and TRBJ2-1; 12 bases match TRBD2. This CDR3 has 17 residues. The germline gives CDR1 SQVTM, CDR2 ANQGSEA. V shed 3 bases, J shed 4 bases, and the junction held 10 bases outside the gene matches. CDR3 DNA sequence: TGCAGCGTTGACGGGAACGGACTAGCGGGGCAATACAATGAGCAGTTCTTC. It encodes CSVDGNGLAGQYNEQFF.

This rearrangement joins TRBV29-1 to TRBJ2-3; 8 bases agree with TRBD2. The V and J ends lost 4 bases and 7 bases, in that order; junction bases with no gene match: 13. This CDR3 region has 15 residues. The germline V gene has CDR1 SQVTM and CDR2 ANQGSEA. In DNA, the CDR3 is TGCAGCGTTGTGGGGGGCGGGAGCGGGAGTTATACGCAGTATTTT. Its translation: CSVVGGGSGSYTQYF.

CDR3 sequence: CASSLGWGRGNTGELFF. As DNA, the CDR3 is TGTGCCAGCAGCTTGGGGTGGGGCAGGGGGAACACCGGGGAGCTGTTTTTT. V usage is TRBV5-6 and J usage is TRBJ2-2; tentative D call: TRBD1 (6 bases). The V gene lost 0 bases and the J gene lost 1 base, with 13 bases spanning the gap. The CDR3 is made up of 17 amino acids. Germline values: CDR1 SGHDT, CDR2 YYEEEE. The entire variable domain, with the rest obtained from reference TRBV5-6 and TRBJ2-2, is as follows: DAGVTQSPTHLIKTRGQQVTLRCSPKSGHDTVSWYQQALGQGPQFIFQYYEEEERQRGNFPDRFSGHQFPNYSSELNVNALLLGDSALYLCASSLGWGRGNTGELFFGEGSRLTVL.

V is TRBV29-1 and J is TRBJ1-5; D call uncertain. Trimming shortened V by 4 bases and J by 1 base, and 8 bases separated the two germline ends. CDR1 and CDR2 (germline): SQVTM, ANQGSEA. This CDR3 region has 13 residues. In DNA, the CDR3 is TGCAGCGTTGTTACCTACAGCAATCAGCCCCAGCATTTT. Its protein is CSVVTYSNQPQHF.

The chain links TRBV4-3 to TRBJ2-1, with a tentative D call TRBD2 (5 bases). Germline-derived CDR1 and CDR2 are LGHNA and YSLEER. This CDR3 contains 16 residues. The V end was cut by 3 bases, the J end by 1 base, with 13 bases between. CDR3 loop: CASSQGASSSYNEQFF. In nucleotides, the CDR3 is TGCGCCAGCAGCCAGGGAGCTAGCTCGTCCTACAATGAGCAGTTCTTC.

This sequence joins TRBV7-9 and TRBJ2-7; unclear D gene. Germline assignment: CDR1 SEHNR and CDR2 FQNEAQ (reference sequence). The CDR3 spans 13 residues. Trimming left V 0 bases short and J 3 bases short, with 6 bases between. The CDR3 loop reads CASSLAVDYEQYV. CDR3 sequence (DNA): TGTGCCAGCAGCTTAGCGGTAGACTACGAGCAGTACGTC.

The genes are TRBV18 and TRBJ1-1; 9 bases fit TRBD1. The CDR3 sequence is 14 residues long. Germline CDR1 and CDR2: KGHSH and LQKENI. The V and J ends lost 2 bases and 7 bases, in that order; junction bases with no gene match: 5. The CDR3 DNA follows: TGTGCCAGCTCACCAAACAGGGGGCAGGGTGAAGCTTTCTTT. Translation: CASSPNRGQGEAFF.

The chain recombines TRBV27 with TRBJ2-3, with D hard to call. The CDR3 is made up of 15 amino acids. V lost 3 bases and J 2 bases, leaving 12 bases between the germline ends. Germline CDR1 reads MNHEY; CDR2 reads SMNVEV (reference sequence). CDR3 in DNA: TGTGCCAGCAGTTTTAGGAGTCTGACCACAGATACGCAGTATTTT. This encodes CASSFRSLTTDTQYF.

This sequence joins TRBV19 and TRBJ1-2; 7 nucleotides agree with TRBD1. CDR3 length equals 18 residues. Germline CDR1 reads LNHDA; CDR2 reads SQIVND (reference sequence). The V and J ends lost 5 bases and 6 bases, in that order; junction bases with no gene match: 21. DNA of the CDR3: TGTGCCAGTAGTGCCGCTTGGGGCAGGGGGAGACTATCAAATGGCTACACCTTC. Protein: CASSAAWGRGRLSNGYTF.

This chain links TRBV5-1 with TRBJ1-4, with D tentatively TRBD1 (6 bases). V was cut by 4 bases and J by 4 bases, with 14 bases left in between. Germline lookup yields CDR1 SGHRS and CDR2 YFSETQ. The CDR3 is 15 amino acids. Here the CDR3 reads CASSPSDSYNEKLFF. The CDR3, as DNA: TGCGCCAGCAGCCCGTCGGACAGCTATAATGAAAAACTGTTTTTT.

The chain is built from TRBV11-3 and TRBJ2-3, with 8 positions matching TRBD2. The CDR3 covers 17 residues. Per the germline V gene, CDR1 is SGHNT and CDR2 is YENEEA. Germline trimming cut 1 base from V and 0 bases from J; bases unmatched to any gene: 6. The CDR3 here is CASSLGRREVSTDTQYF. CDR3 coding DNA: TGTGCCAGCAGCTTAGGGCGGCGGGAGGTTAGCACAGATACGCAGTATTTT.

V gene TRBV14 combines with J gene TRBJ2-3; 10 positions match TRBD2. This CDR3 is built from 17 residues. In germline, CDR1 is SGHDN, CDR2 FVKESK. The J segment lost 7 bases and the V segment lost 2 bases, leaving 12 bases of the junction unmatched. CDR3 sequence: CASSQRLLAGEVYTQYF. The CDR3 nucleotides read TGTGCCAGCAGCCAAAGGTTGCTAGCGGGAGAGGTATATACGCAGTATTTT.

The chain couples TRBV7-2 to TRBJ2-4; D perhaps matches TRBD1 (5 bases). This CDR3 comprises 14 residues. Per germline, CDR1 SGHTA and CDR2 FQGNSA. V gave up 7 bases and J gave up 7 bases, with 17 bases separating them. CDR3 bases: TGTGCCAGCACCCGTAATACCAGGGCGAACATTCAGTACTTC. It is translated as CASTRNTRANIQYF.

Here the CDR3 reads CASSVPSGDNEQFF. Here the CDR3 DNA reads TGTGCCAGCAGCGTGCCTAGCGGGGACAATGAGCAGTTCTTC. The gene calls are TRBV9 and TRBJ2-1, with TRBD2 identical over 9 bases. The CDR3 extends over 14 amino acids. V trimming: 2 bases; J trimming: 5 bases; junction bases outside the gene matches: 2. From germline, CDR1 is SGDLS and CDR2 YYNGEE.

With respect to this clone: One end of the junction varies from germline; a read error may be responsible. The sample contains more than one DNA sequence encoding this CDR3. The chain links TRBV5-1 to TRBJ2-7; D unresolved. Germline-derived CDR1 and CDR2 are SGHRS and YFSETQ. The CDR3 extends over 20 amino acids. CDR3 DNA: TGCGCTAGCAGCTCCCGCGTTGGTTGGTCTACGCAGGCTTCCGCGTACGAGCAGTACTTC. It is translated as CASSSRVGWSTQASAYEQYF. The complete variable domain, with remaining parts taken from reference TRBV5-1 and TRBJ2-7, reads KAGVTQTPRYLIKTRGQQVTLSCSPISGHRSVSWYQQTPGQGLQFLFEYFSETQRNKGNFPGRFSGRQFSNSRSEMNVSTLELGDSALYLCASSSRVGWSTQASAYEQYFGPGTRLTVT.

The rearrangement uses TRBV21-1 and TRBJ2-7; the D call of TRBD1 is as the table states it, not checked on the DNA. TRBV21-1 constitutes a pseudogene. The CDR3 is 14 amino acids. CDR3 sequence: CASSRGQGFYEQYV. As DNA, the CDR3 is TGTGCCAGCAGCAGAGGACAGGGGTTCTACGAGCAGTACGTC.

The chain recombines TRBV19 with TRBJ1-2; 9 positions agree with TRBD1. After removal of 1 base from V and 4 bases from J, the junction contained 4 bases not matched to a gene. Germline assignment: CDR1 LNHDA and CDR2 SQIVND (reference sequence). The CDR3 is 15 amino acids. Written as DNA, the CDR3 is TGTGCCAGTAGTATAGGGACAGGGGAGTTCTATGGCTACACCTTC. It translates to CASSIGTGEFYGYTF.

The chain recombines TRBV19 with TRBJ1-5, with D possibly matching TRBD1 (6 bases). Trimming left V 5 bases short and J 4 bases short, with 15 bases between. The CDR3 length is 15 residues. CDR1 is LNHDA and CDR2 is SQIVND in the germline V gene (reference sequence). Here the CDR3 reads CASSVFGQGNQPQHF. The DNA for the CDR3 is TGTGCCAGTAGTGTCTTTGGGCAGGGGAATCAGCCCCAGCATTTT. Based on the CDR3 plus reference TRBV19 and TRBJ1-5, the full variable domain is DGGITQSPKYLFRKEGQNVTLSCEQNLNHDAMYWYRQDPGQGLRLIYYSQIVNDFQKGDIAEGYSVSREKKESFPLTVTSAQKNPTAFYLCASSVFGQGNQPQHFGDGTRLSIL.